A selection of T cell receptor beta chains follows, all from one sample in a study of regulatory T cells in long-lasting Graves disease. One entry per CDR3 protein results from TCRdb running MiXCR on the multiplex PCR reads. The sample consists of some 460,000 distinct CDR3 sequences, around 16% of them appearing once. The same data also contributed to another study, on T cells in Graves' hyperthyroidism and ophthalmopathy.

This specimen consisted of peripheral blood mononuclear cells (PBMCs), obtained at new diagnosis, from a patient treated with antithyroid drugs. These receptors all stem from a man aged 40-55 years with Graves disease. CDR3s include the opening cysteine and the closing phenylalanine or tryptophan. The D gene is left open where the match is weak. Size tells how often a clone was seen (once, few, many) or the class of an expanded clone, and some rows leave it out.

many	TRBD2	TRBJ2-7	TRBV2	CASSKEGLAGVNEQYF	TGTGCCAGCAGTAAAGAGGGACTAGCGGGAGTCAACGAGCAGTACTTC
-	TRBD2	TRBJ2-7	TRBV20-1	CSARDPSGGLYEQYF	TGCAGTGCTAGAGATCCTAGCGGGGGCCTCTACGAGCAGTACTTC
few	-	TRBJ2-1	TRBV7-2	CASSLAADEQFF	TGTGCCAGCAGCTTAGCTGCCGATGAGCAGTTCTTC
-	TRBD2	TRBJ2-7	TRBV9	CASSRGGLAGGYYEQYF	TGTGCCAGCAGCCGGGGGGGACTAGCGGGAGGGTACTACGAGCAGTACTTC
-	TRBD1	TRBJ1-2	TRBV30	CACAYRGLYYGYTF	TGTGCCTGCGCCTACAGGGGTCTATACTATGGCTACACCTTC
few	-	TRBJ2-2	TRBV30	CAWSLGARGTGELFF	TGTGCCTGGAGTCTAGGAGCGCGGGGCACCGGGGAGCTGTTTTTT
few	-	TRBJ1-1	TRBV20-1	CSARVGVNTEAFF	TGCAGTGCTAGAGTTGGGGTGAACACTGAAGCTTTCTTT
-	TRBD2	TRBJ2-5	TRBV12-3/TRBV12-4	CASSPLAGDRGTQYF	TGTGCCAGCAGTCCTCTAGCGGGAGATCGGGGGACCCAGTACTTC
many	-	TRBJ2-7	TRBV28	CASSAPGSSYEQYF	TGTGCCAGCAGTGCCCCCGGAAGCTCCTACGAGCAGTACTTC
many	-	TRBJ2-1	TRBV30	CAWSAGQTSYNEQFF	TGTGCCTGGAGTGCGGGACAAACCTCTTACAATGAGCAGTTCTTC
many	-	TRBJ1-1	TRBV20-1	CSARDLIRVPRTEAFF	TGCAGTGCTAGAGATTTAATCCGGGTCCCGAGGACTGAAGCTTTCTTT
many	-	TRBJ2-7	TRBV28	CASVPPRGRWDEQYF	TGTGCCAGCGTCCCCCCCCGCGGGCGTTGGGACGAGCAGTACTTC
-	-	TRBJ1-3	TRBV9	CASSRVAGNTIYF	TGTGCCAGCAGCCGGGTGGCTGGAAACACCATATATTTT
many	-	TRBJ2-5	TRBV7-9	CASSADGLRETQYF	TGTGCCAGCAGCGCCGACGGCCTTCGGGAGACCCAGTACTTC
many	TRBD2	TRBJ2-1	TRBV2	CASRQASGSYNEQFF	TGTGCCAGCAGACAAGCTAGCGGGAGCTACAATGAGCAGTTCTTC
many	-	TRBJ2-3	TRBV9	CASSARNLPTDTQYF	TGTGCCAGCAGCGCCCGTAATCTCCCCACAGATACGCAGTATTTT
-	-	TRBJ1-1	TRBV5-1	CASSISNRENTEAFF	TGTGCCAGCAGCATATCGAACAGGGAGAACACTGAAGCTTTCTTT
-	-	TRBJ2-3	TRBV14	CASSQLLGFSTDTQYF	TGTGCCAGCAGCCAACTCCTCGGTTTTTCTACAGATACGCAGTATTTT
many	-	TRBJ1-5	TRBV7-8	CASSLGPYSNQPQHF	TGTGCCAGCAGCCTCGGGCCCTATAGCAATCAGCCCCAGCATTTT
once	TRBD2	TRBJ2-7	TRBV13	CASQEGLAPYEQYF	TGTGCCAGCCAGGAGGGACTAGCCCCCTACGAGCAGTACTTC
many	TRBD2	TRBJ2-1	TRBV28	CASKPGGLYNEQFF	TGTGCCAGCAAGCCGGGGGGTCTCTACAATGAGCAGTTCTTC
many	TRBD2	TRBJ2-1	TRBV6-1	CASSTGLDYNEQFF	TGTGCCAGCAGTACGGGACTAGACTACAATGAGCAGTTCTTC
many	-	TRBJ1-5	TRBV20-1	CSARDAGSNQPQHF	TGCAGTGCTAGAGATGCCGGTAGCAATCAGCCCCAGCATTTT
many	-	TRBJ2-1	TRBV6-1	CASSPRGVSYNEQFF	TGTGCCAGCAGTCCACGGGGAGTCTCCTACAATGAGCAGTTCTTC
many	TRBD1	TRBJ2-5	TRBV3-1	CASSLPGQGVMKETQYF	TGTGCCAGCAGCTTACCGGGACAGGGGGTGATGAAGGAGACCCAGTACTTC
many	TRBD2	TRBJ2-1	TRBV5-5	CASSLESAGGYNEQFF	TGTGCCAGCAGCTTGGAATCAGCGGGAGGATACAATGAGCAGTTCTTC
-	-	TRBJ1-2	TRBV30	CAWRRTSFYGYTF	TGTGCCTGGAGACGGACTTCGTTCTATGGCTACACCTTC
many	-	TRBJ2-7	TRBV24-1	CATGDGYEQYF	TGTGCCACCGGGGACGGGTACGAGCAGTACTTC
-	TRBD2	TRBJ2-7	TRBV29-1	CSVEGEGGRSPYEQYF	TGCAGCGTTGAGGGGGAAGGCGGGAGGTCCCCCTACGAGCAGTACTTC
-	TRBD2	TRBJ2-7	TRBV5-5	CASSSRAGVSYEQYF	TGTGCCAGCAGCAGCAGAGCGGGAGTCTCCTACGAGCAGTACTTC
many	-	TRBJ2-7	TRBV3-1	CASSQGLLSEQYF	TGTGCCAGCAGCCAAGGACTGCTAAGCGAGCAGTACTTC
few	-	TRBJ2-7	TRBV15	CATSRGGNPYEQYF	TGTGCCACCAGCAGAGGCGGGAATCCCTACGAGCAGTACTTC
many	TRBD1	TRBJ2-7	TRBV12-3/TRBV12-4	CASTLGDSSYEQYF	TGTGCCAGCACCCTAGGGGACAGCTCCTACGAGCAGTACTTC
-	-	TRBJ2-5	TRBV29-1	CSLMPGPSQETQYF	TGCAGCCTGATGCCGGGGCCCTCACAAGAGACCCAGTACTTC
many	TRBD1	TRBJ2-7	TRBV2	CAVQGSSSYEQYF	TGTGCCGTACAGGGGAGTAGCTCCTACGAGCAGTACTTC
-	-	TRBJ2-4	TRBV3-1	CASSQAPRNIQYF	TGTGCCAGCAGCCAAGCTCCAAGAAACATTCAGTACTTC
many	-	TRBJ1-5	TRBV19	CASRDGLWGQPQHF	TGTGCCAGTAGGGACGGCTTATGGGGTCAGCCCCAGCATTTT
many	TRBD1	TRBJ2-5	TRBV14	CASSQRTGGTETQYF	TGTGCCAGCAGCCAACGGACAGGGGGTACAGAGACCCAGTACTTC